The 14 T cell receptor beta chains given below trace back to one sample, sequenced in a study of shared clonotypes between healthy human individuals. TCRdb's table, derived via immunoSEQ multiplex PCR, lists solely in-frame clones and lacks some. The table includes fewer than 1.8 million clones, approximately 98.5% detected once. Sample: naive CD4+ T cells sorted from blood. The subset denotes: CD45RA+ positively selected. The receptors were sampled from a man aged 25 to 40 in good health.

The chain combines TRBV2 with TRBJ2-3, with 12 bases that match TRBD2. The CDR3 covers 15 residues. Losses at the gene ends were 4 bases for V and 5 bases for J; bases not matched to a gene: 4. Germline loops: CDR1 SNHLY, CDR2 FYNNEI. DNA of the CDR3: TGTGCCAGCAGTGCTAGACTAGCGGGAGAAGATACGCAGTATTTT. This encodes CASSARLAGEDTQYF.

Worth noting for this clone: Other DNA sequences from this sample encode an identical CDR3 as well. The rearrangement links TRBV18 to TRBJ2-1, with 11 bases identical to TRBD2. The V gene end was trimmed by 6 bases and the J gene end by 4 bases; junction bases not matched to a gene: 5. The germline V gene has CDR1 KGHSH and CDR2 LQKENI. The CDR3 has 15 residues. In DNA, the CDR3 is TGTGCCAGCTCCCCCGGGACTAGCGGTTACAATGAGCAGTTCTTC. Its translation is CASSPGTSGYNEQFF. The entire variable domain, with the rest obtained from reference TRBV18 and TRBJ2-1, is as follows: NAGVMQNPRHLVRRRGQEARLRCSPMKGHSHVYWYRQLPEEGLKFMVYLQKENIIDESGMPKERFSAEFPKEGPSILRIQQVVRGDSAAYFCASSPGTSGYNEQFFGPGTRLTVL.

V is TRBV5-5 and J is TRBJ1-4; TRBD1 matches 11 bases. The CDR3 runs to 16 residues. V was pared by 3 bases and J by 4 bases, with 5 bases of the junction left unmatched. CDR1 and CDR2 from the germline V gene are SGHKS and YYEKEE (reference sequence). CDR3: CASSSGQGGLNEKLFF. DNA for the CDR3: TGTGCCAGCAGCTCGGGACAGGGGGGCCTTAATGAAAAACTGTTTTTT.

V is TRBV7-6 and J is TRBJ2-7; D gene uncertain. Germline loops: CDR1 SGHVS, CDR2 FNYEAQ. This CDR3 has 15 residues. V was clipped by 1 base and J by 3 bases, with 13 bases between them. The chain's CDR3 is CASSLEGRAIYEQYF. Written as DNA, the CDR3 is TGTGCCAGCAGCTTAGAGGGCCGTGCCATCTACGAGCAGTACTTC.

CDR3 loop: CASSPRPGDYNEQFF. In DNA, the CDR3 is TGTGCCAGCAGCCCCCGTCCCGGGGATTACAATGAGCAGTTCTTC. The rearrangement joins TRBV11-2 to TRBJ2-1; possibly TRBD2 for D (5 bases). The CDR3 is 15 amino acids. Trimming shortened V by 5 bases and J by 4 bases, and 15 bases separated the two germline ends. Germline CDR1 and CDR2: SGHAT and FQNNGV.

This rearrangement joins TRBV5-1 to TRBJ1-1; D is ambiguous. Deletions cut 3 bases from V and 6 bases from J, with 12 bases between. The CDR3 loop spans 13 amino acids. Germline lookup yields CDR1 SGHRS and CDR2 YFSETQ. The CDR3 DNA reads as TGCGCCAGCAGCTCCTCGGGGTCCCCTGAAGCTTTCTTT. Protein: CASSSSGSPEAFF.

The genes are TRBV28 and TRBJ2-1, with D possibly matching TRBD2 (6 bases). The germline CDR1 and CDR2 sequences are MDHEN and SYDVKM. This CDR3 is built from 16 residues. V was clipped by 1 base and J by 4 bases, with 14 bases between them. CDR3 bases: TGTGCCAGCAGTTTATTCGGGAGCGGATGGTACAATGAGCAGTTCTTC. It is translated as CASSLFGSGWYNEQFF.

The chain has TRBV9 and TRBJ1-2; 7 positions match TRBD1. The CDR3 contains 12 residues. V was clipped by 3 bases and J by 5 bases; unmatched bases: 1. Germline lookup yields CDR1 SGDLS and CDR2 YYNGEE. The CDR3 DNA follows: TGTGCCAGCAGCGCCAGGGGGTATGGCTACACCTTC. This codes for CASSARGYGYTF.

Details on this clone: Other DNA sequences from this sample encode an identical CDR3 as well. The CDR3 coding sequence is TGTGCCAGTAGAGACAGGGGTAACACCGGGGAGCTGTTTTTT. Amino acids: CASRDRGNTGELFF. This chain connects TRBV19 to TRBJ2-2, with TRBD1 matching 8 bases. V trimming: 6 bases; J trimming: 2 bases; junction bases outside the gene matches: 2. The CDR3 loop spans 14 amino acids. CDR1 and CDR2 (germline): LNHDA, SQIVND (reference sequence).

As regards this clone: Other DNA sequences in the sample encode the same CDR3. CDR3 in amino acids: CASSPLGTGYEQYF. The CDR3 DNA sequence: TGTGCCAGCTCACCTCTCGGGACAGGCTACGAGCAGTACTTC. The rearrangement links TRBV18 to TRBJ2-7, with 8 bases fitting TRBD1. From germline, CDR1 is KGHSH and CDR2 LQKENI. V shed 3 bases, J shed 3 bases, and the junction held 4 bases outside the gene matches. The CDR3 totals 14 residues.

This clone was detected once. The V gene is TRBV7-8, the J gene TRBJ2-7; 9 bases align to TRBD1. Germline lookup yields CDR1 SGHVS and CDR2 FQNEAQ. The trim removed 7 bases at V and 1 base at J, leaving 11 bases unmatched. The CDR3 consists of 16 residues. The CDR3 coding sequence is TGTGCCAGCACCTCACAGGGGGCAACCTTATCCTACGAGCAGTACTTC. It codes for CASTSQGATLSYEQYF.

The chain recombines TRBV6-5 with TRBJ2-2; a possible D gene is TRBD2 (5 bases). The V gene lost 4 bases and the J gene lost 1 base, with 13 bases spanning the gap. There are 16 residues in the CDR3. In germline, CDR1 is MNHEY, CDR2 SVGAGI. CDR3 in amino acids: CASSSPRAVNTGELFF. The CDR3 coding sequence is TGTGCCAGCAGTTCCCCCCGAGCGGTGAACACCGGGGAGCTGTTTTTT.

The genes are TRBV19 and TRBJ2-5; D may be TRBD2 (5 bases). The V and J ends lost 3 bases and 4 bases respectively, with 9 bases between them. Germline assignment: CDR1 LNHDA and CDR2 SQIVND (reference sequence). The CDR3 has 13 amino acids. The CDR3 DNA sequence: TGTGCCAGTAGTATCGGGAATCTAGAGACCCAGTACTTC. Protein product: CASSIGNLETQYF. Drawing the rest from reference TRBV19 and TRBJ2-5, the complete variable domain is DGGITQSPKYLFRKEGQNVTLSCEQNLNHDAMYWYRQDPGQGLRLIYYSQIVNDFQKGDIAEGYSVSREKKESFPLTVTSAQKNPTAFYLCASSIGNLETQYFGPGTRLLVL.

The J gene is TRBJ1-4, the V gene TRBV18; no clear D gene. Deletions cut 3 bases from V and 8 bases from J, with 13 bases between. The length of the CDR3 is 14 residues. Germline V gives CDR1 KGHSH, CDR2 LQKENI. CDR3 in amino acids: CASSPSLQREKLFF. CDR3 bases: TGTGCCAGCTCACCGAGTTTACAACGAGAAAAACTGTTTTTT.